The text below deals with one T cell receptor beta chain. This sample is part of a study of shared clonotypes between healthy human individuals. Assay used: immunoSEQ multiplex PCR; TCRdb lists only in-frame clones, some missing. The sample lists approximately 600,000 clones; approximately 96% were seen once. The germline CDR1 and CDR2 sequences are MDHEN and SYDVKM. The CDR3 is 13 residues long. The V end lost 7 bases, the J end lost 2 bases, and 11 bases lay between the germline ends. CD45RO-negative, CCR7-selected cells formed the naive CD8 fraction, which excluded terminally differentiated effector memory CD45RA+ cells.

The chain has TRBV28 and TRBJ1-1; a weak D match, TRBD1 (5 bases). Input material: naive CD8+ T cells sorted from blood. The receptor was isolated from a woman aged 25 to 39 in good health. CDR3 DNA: TGTGCCAGCAAAATCCAGGGTAACACTGAAGCTTTCTTT. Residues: CASKIQGNTEAFF.